This TCR beta chain was identified in a study of blood T cell repertoires in COVID-19. As for the study in general: The analysed material was cDNA or gDNA that came from T cells, B-cell-depleted T cells, or PBMCs.

How the authors handled the data: Amplification of reference gene primers was used by the study to estimate nucleated cell counts. Method: immunoSEQ multiplex PCR; TCRdb's copy keeps in-frame clones and lacks some. V, J and clone size are those of that table, while D and trimming were read from the DNA. In the table there are around 290,000 clones, around 86% of which are singletons. Participants came from 20 to 25 US areas, aged roughly 18 to 100 years. Recovered status in Cohort 3 required two negative PCRs, clearance, or symptom resolution. Germline assignment: CDR1 KGHDR and CDR2 SFDVKD. Trimming left V 0 bases short and J 4 bases short, with 14 bases between. The CDR3 loop spans 16 amino acids. The table lists this clone with a count of one.

The origin of this receptor is a woman in her late teens or twenties who had recovered from COVID-19. The specimen was PBMCs or T cells enriched from blood (not recorded which). V is TRBV24-1 and J is TRBJ2-5, with a weak D call TRBD2 (5 bases). The CDR3 coding sequence is TGTGCCACCAGTGATTTGGGAGGCCCAGGTGGAGAGACCCAGTACTTC. This sequence encodes CATSDLGGPGGETQYF.